These T cell receptor beta chains were read from a single sample in a study of blood T cell repertoires in COVID-19. Profiling relied on immunoSEQ multiplex PCR, and the TCRdb table lists in-frame clones only, not all of them. The sample lists 150,000 to 200,000 clones, 70% to 80% seen once, with about 15% in the top ten. Specimen: PBMCs or T cells enriched from blood (not recorded which). The receptor set was obtained from a man aged 60-69 years who had been exposed to COVID-19. Both conserved end residues are part of each CDR3. A D gene is named only where the DNA matches it firmly. Only some rows state a clone size, as once, few, many or a class for expanded clones.

D,size,V,J,CDR3,DNA
-,few,TRBV2,TRBJ1-2,CASSGGGLYGYTF,TGTGCCAGCAGTGGTGGGGGACTCTATGGCTACACCTTC
TRBD2,-,TRBV7-9,TRBJ2-3,CASSPGTSGRGDTQYF,TGTGCCAGCAGCCCCGGGACTAGCGGGAGGGGAGATACGCAGTATTTT
-,-,TRBV24-1,TRBJ2-1,CATSRLSNEQFF,TGTGCCACCAGCCGTCTATCAAATGAGCAGTTCTTC
-,-,TRBV10-3,TRBJ2-3,CAISEGSTDTQYF,TGTGCCATCAGTGAGGGCAGCACAGATACGCAGTATTTT
-,-,TRBV5-1,TRBJ2-2,CASSLVRADTGELFF,TGCGCCAGCAGCTTGGTCAGGGCGGACACCGGGGAGCTGTTTTTT
-,-,TRBV24-1,TRBJ1-4,CATSEAGAINEKLFF,TGTGCCACCAGTGAGGCTGGGGCGATTAATGAAAAACTGTTTTTT
TRBD1,few,TRBV30,TRBJ1-1,CAWSRGQGNTEAFF,TGTGCCTGGAGTCGCGGACAGGGGAACACTGAAGCTTTCTTT
-,-,TRBV30,TRBJ2-1,CAWSTSRGRFNEQFF,TGTGCCTGGAGCACCTCCCGCGGGCGTTTTAATGAGCAGTTCTTC
-,-,TRBV4-2,TRBJ2-7,CASSQDLRTPIYEQYF,TGTGCCAGCAGCCAAGATTTGAGGACACCGATTTACGAGCAGTACTTC
TRBD1,-,TRBV11-2,TRBJ1-4,CASSGQGGRNEKLFF,TGTGCCAGCAGCGGACAGGGGGGGCGGAATGAAAAACTGTTTTTT
TRBD2,-,TRBV7-6,TRBJ2-5,CASSGLAGGSETQYF,TGTGCCAGCAGCGGACTAGCGGGAGGTTCAGAGACCCAGTACTTC
-,-,TRBV6-5,TRBJ1-2,CASSYHDSNYGYTF,TGTGCCAGCAGTTATCACGACAGTAACTATGGCTACACCTTC
-,-,TRBV7-9,TRBJ2-7,CASSLGSGNSYEQYF,TGTGCCAGCAGCTTAGGGTCCGGGAACTCCTACGAGCAGTACTTC
-,-,TRBV30,TRBJ1-3,CAWSDNSGNTIYF,TGTGCCTGGAGCGACAACTCTGGAAACACCATATATTTT
-,-,TRBV10-2,TRBJ2-1,CASSGPLAVLNNEQFF,TGCGCCAGCAGTGGCCCCCTAGCCGTACTAAACAATGAGCAGTTCTTC
TRBD2,-,TRBV6-2/TRBV6-3,TRBJ2-3,CASSYGTSGRAVSTDTQYF,TGTGCCAGCAGTTACGGGACTAGCGGGAGGGCCGTTAGCACAGATACGCAGTATTTT
TRBD1,-,TRBV10-2,TRBJ1-2,CASSELRTGTNYGYTF,TGCGCCAGCAGTGAGCTTAGGACAGGGACTAACTATGGCTACACCTTC
TRBD1,-,TRBV27,TRBJ1-2,CASHRQGYGYTF,TGTGCCAGCCACAGACAGGGCTATGGCTACACCTTC